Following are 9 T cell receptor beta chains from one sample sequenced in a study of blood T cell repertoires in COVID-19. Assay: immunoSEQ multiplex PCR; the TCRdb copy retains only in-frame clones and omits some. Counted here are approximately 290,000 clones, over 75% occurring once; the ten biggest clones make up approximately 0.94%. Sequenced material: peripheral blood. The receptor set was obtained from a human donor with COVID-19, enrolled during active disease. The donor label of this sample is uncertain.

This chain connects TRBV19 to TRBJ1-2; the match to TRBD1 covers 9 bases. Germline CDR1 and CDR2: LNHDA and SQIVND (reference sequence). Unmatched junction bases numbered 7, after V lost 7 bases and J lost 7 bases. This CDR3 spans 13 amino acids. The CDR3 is CASIGQGFSGYTF. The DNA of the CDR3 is TGTGCCAGTATAGGACAGGGGTTCTCTGGCTACACCTTC. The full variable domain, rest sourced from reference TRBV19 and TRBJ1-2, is DGGITQSPKYLFRKEGQNVTLSCEQNLNHDAMYWYRQDPGQGLRLIYYSQIVNDFQKGDIAEGYSVSREKKESFPLTVTSAQKNPTAFYLCASIGQGFSGYTFGSGTRLTVV.

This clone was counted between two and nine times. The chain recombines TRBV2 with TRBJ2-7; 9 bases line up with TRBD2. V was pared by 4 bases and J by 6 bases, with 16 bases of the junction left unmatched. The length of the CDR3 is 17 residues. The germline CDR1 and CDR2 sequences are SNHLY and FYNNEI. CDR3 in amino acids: CASSVSSGNAGDGEQYF. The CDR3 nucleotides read TGTGCCAGCAGTGTCTCTAGCGGGAATGCCGGGGACGGCGAGCAGTACTTC.

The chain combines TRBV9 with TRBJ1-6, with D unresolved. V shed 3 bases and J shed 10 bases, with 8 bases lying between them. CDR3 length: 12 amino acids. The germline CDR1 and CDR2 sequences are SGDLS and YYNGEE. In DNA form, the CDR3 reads TGTGCCAGCAGCGCGGAACTATCACCCCTCCACTTT. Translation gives CASSAELSPLHF.

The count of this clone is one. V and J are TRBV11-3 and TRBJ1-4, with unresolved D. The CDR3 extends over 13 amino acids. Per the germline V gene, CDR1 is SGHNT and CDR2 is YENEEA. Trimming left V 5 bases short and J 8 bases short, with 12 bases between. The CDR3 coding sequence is TGTGCCAGCAGCGTGAGCGGTGGAGAAAAACTGTTTTTT. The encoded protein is CASSVSGGEKLFF.

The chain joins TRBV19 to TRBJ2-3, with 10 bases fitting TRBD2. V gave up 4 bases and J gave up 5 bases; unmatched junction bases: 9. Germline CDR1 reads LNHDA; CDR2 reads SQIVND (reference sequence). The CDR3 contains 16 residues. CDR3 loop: CASSNTGLALRDTQYF. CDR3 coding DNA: TGTGCCAGTAGTAATACGGGACTAGCGCTCCGAGATACGCAGTATTTT.

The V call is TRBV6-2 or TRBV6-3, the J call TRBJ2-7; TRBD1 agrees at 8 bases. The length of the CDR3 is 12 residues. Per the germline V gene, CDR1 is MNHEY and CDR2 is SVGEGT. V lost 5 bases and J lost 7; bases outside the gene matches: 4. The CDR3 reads CASSDWDREQYF. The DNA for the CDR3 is TGTGCCAGCAGTGATTGGGACAGGGAGCAGTACTTC.

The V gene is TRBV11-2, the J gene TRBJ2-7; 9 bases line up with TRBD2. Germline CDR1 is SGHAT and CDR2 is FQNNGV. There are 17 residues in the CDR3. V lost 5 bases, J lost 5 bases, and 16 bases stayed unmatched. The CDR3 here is CASSPTLLSGRNHEQYF. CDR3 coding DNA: TGTGCCAGCAGCCCGACCCTCCTTAGCGGGAGAAACCACGAGCAGTACTTC.

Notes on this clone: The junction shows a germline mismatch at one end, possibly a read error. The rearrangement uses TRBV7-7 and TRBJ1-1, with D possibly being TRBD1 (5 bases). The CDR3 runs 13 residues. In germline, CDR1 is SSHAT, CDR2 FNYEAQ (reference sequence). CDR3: CASSQGRGTEAFF. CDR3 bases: TGTGCTAGCAGCCAGGGCCGGGGGACTGAAGCTTTCTTT.

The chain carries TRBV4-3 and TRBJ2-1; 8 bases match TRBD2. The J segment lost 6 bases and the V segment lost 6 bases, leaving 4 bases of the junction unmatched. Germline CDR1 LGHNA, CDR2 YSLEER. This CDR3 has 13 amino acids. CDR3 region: CASSGTSGNEQFF. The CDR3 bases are TGCGCCAGCAGTGGGACTAGTGGCAATGAGCAGTTCTTC.